This T cell receptor beta chain was identified during a study of T cell responses to AZD1222 COVID-19 vaccine. Study-wide results and caveats: The donor group comprised mostly white British people and more females; the analysis possibly underestimated clonal diversity. A rise in Spike-specific TCR breadth and depth followed two AZD1222 doses. Spike as a whole was targeted by vaccine-associated CD4 TCRs, dominant at 160-218 and 743-854. The peak T cell response came first, and repertoires were sampled only after it.

Libraries were prepared by immunoSEQ multiplex PCR; TCRdb keeps only in-frame clonotypes and omits some of them. The data hold 90,000 to 130,000 clones, with about 90% observed a single time. The CDR3 spans 14 residues. Germline CDR1 and CDR2: MNHEY and SVGEGT. V shed 4 bases and J shed 2 bases, with 12 bases lying between them. This clone was picked up one time. Its antigen is as yet unknown. This clonotype was sampled from an adult in good health. The rearrangement uses TRBV6-2 or TRBV6-3 and TRBJ2-7; tentatively, D is TRBD1 (5 bases). Sequencing used peripheral blood, obtained on day 0 of AZD1222 vaccination. CDR3 nucleotides: TGTGCCAGCAGTTCTTGGACATCGACCTACGAGCAGTACTTC. Its protein product is CASSSWTSTYEQYF.